This T cell receptor (beta chain) was retrieved from a study of blood T cell repertoires in COVID-19. As for the study in general: Italy, Spain and the United States were the sources of the convalescent and acute COVID-19 samples. T cells, B-cell-depleted T cells, or PBMCs provided the cDNA or gDNA that served as material.

In the original analysis: By means of reference gene primer amplification, nucleated cell counts were estimated. Produced via immunoSEQ multiplex PCR; TCRdb's table is partial and in-frame only. V and J calls and clone size are those listed in that table; D and trimming were worked out from the DNA. Of around 130,000 clones listed, 84% were seen once; the top ten hold more than 10%. CDR3 size: 16 residues. V lost 4 bases, J lost 1 base, and 7 bases stayed unmatched. Looked up from germline, CDR1 is SGHRS and CDR2 is YFSETQ. The sequence was collected from a woman aged 55-69 years with acute or convalescent COVID-19. Sequenced material: peripheral blood. The chain is built from TRBV5-1 and TRBJ2-3, with TRBD1 matching over 9 bases. The CDR3 loop reads CASSPFGQGRTDTQYF. The DNA of the CDR3 is TGCGCCAGCAGCCCCTTCGGACAGGGGCGCACAGATACGCAGTATTTT.